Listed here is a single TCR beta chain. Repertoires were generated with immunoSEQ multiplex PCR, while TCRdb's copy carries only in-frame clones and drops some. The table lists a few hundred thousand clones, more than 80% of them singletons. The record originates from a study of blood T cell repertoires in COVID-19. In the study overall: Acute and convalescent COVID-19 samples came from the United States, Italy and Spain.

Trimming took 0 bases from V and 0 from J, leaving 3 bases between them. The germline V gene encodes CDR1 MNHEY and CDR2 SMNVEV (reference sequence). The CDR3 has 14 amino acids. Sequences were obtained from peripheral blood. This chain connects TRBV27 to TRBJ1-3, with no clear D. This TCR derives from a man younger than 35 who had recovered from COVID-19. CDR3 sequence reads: CASSLSSSGNTIYF. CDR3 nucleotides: TGTGCCAGCAGTTTATCCAGCTCTGGAAACACCATATATTTT.